Presented here are 14 T cell receptor beta chains from one specimen sequenced in a study of OX40 agonist ivuxolimab in advanced cancers. Clones were sequenced by immunoSEQ multiplex PCR, and TCRdb holds only the in-frame ones, with some missing. The table has 65,000 to 80,000 clones, around 84% seen once; the top ten hold approximately 6.3%. The specimen comprised CD4+ or CD8+ T cells sorted from blood, sampled in a trial of the OX40 agonist ivuxolimab. The source of these receptors is an adult with an advanced solid tumor such as melanoma, head and neck, liver or kidney cancer.

V gene TRBV7-8 combines with J gene TRBJ1-2, with D unclear. Per germline, CDR1 SGHVS and CDR2 FQNEAQ. The V gene lost 0 bases and the J gene lost 4 bases, with 9 bases spanning the gap. This CDR3 is built from 14 residues. CDR3 in amino acids: CASSLAARSYGYTF. CDR3 bases: TGTGCCAGCAGCTTAGCGGCGCGGAGCTATGGCTACACCTTC.

The chain uses TRBV6-4 and TRBJ1-5; D gene unclear. Trimming pared 2 bases from V and 2 bases from J, leaving 1 base between. CDR1 is MRHNA and CDR2 is SNTAGT in the germline V gene. The CDR3 is 12 residues long. DNA for the CDR3: TGTGCCAGCAGTGACGGCAATCAGCCCCAGCATTTT. Translated, it gives CASSDGNQPQHF.

This rearrangement joins TRBV9 to TRBJ2-7; D is perhaps TRBD1 or TRBD2 (6 bases each). With 2 bases removed from V and 0 bases from J, the gap between germline ends came to 15 bases. The CDR3 runs 16 residues. Germline CDR1 is SGDLS and CDR2 is YYNGEE. CDR3 nucleotide sequence: TGTGCCAGCAGCGTCACAGCAGGGGACTCCTCCTACGAGCAGTACTTC. This sequence encodes CASSVTAGDSSYEQYF.

The chain joins TRBV5-1 to TRBJ2-6; D tentatively fits TRBD1 or TRBD2 (5 bases each). Trimming took 0 bases from V and 0 from J, leaving 16 bases between them. The CDR3 is 19 amino acids. The germline gives CDR1 SGHRS, CDR2 YFSETQ. In DNA, the CDR3 is TGCGCCAGCAGCTTGGTTGTTCCGGGGCTAGTCTCTGGGGCCAACGTCCTGACTTTC. Translation gives CASSLVVPGLVSGANVLTF.

The rearrangement uses TRBV7-2 and TRBJ2-2, with TRBD1 matching over 7 bases. The CDR3 sequence is 14 residues long. The V segment lost 5 bases and the J segment 6 bases; nucleotides outside the gene matches: 6. Germline assignment: CDR1 SGHTA and CDR2 FQGNSA. The CDR3 DNA follows: TGTGCCAGCAGCCCCCGACAGGGAGCCGGGGAGCTGTTTTTT. Protein product: CASSPRQGAGELFF.

Of note for this clone: This specimen includes other DNA sequences encoding the same CDR3. V gene TRBV5-6 combines with J gene TRBJ2-1; no clear D. Germline assignment: CDR1 SGHDT and CDR2 YYEEEE. Between the trimmed V and J ends, which lost 2 bases and 0 bases, there was a span of 6 bases. This CDR3 has 14 residues. Written as DNA, the CDR3 is TGTGCCAGCAGCTTTCTGAGCTCCTACAATGAGCAGTTCTTC. Encoded protein: CASSFLSSYNEQFF.

The rearrangement links TRBV30 to TRBJ1-2, with D maybe TRBD1 (5 bases). Trimming pared 4 bases from V and 4 bases from J, leaving 13 bases between. CDR1 and CDR2 (germline): GTSNPN, SVGIG (reference sequence). This CDR3 is 13 amino acids long. The CDR3 spells CAWKPGPGYGYTF. The CDR3 bases are TGTGCCTGGAAACCAGGGCCTGGCTATGGCTACACCTTC.

The V and J genes are TRBV28 and TRBJ1-5, with D perhaps TRBD1 (6 bases). The germline V gene encodes CDR1 MDHEN and CDR2 SYDVKM. The V end was cut by 3 bases, the J end by 4 bases, with 13 bases between. The CDR3 extends over 15 amino acids. The CDR3 sequence is CASSLPGAANQPQHF. The CDR3 DNA is TGTGCCAGCAGTTTGCCAGGGGCGGCAAATCAGCCCCAGCATTTT.

V and J are TRBV7-6 and TRBJ2-3; 13 bases are shared with TRBD2. V lost 4 bases to trimming and J lost 2 bases; unmatched junction nucleotides: 3. The CDR3 has 16 residues. In germline, CDR1 is SGHVS, CDR2 FNYEAQ. The DNA of the CDR3 is TGTGCCAGCAGCTCACTAGCGGGGGGGACCACAGATACGCAGTATTTT. It codes for CASSSLAGGTTDTQYF. Combining the CDR3 with reference TRBV7-6 and TRBJ2-3 gives the whole variable domain GAGVSQSPRYKVTKRGQDVALRCDPISGHVSLYWYRQALGQGPEFLTYFNYEAQQDKSGLPNDRFSAERPEGSISTLTIQRTEQRDSAMYRCASSSLAGGTTDTQYFGPGTRLTVL.

This sequence joins TRBV28 and TRBJ1-4; 12 bases line up with TRBD1. The CDR3 contains 15 residues. From germline, CDR1 is MDHEN and CDR2 SYDVKM. Germline trimming cut 2 bases from V and 8 bases from J; bases unmatched to any gene: 3. The CDR3 DNA reads as TGTGCCAGCAGTTTAACCGGGACAGGGGGCGAAAAACTGTTTTTT. Amino acid sequence: CASSLTGTGGEKLFF.

This chain links TRBV15 with TRBJ1-1, with no clear D. This CDR3 comprises 13 residues. The germline V gene encodes CDR1 LNHNV and CDR2 YYDKDF (reference sequence). Trimming took 2 bases from V and 3 from J, leaving 7 bases between them. CDR3 protein: CATSRPGYTEAFF. CDR3 nucleotides: TGTGCCACCAGCAGACCCGGCTACACTGAAGCTTTCTTT.

The gene calls are TRBV7-9 and TRBJ2-7; 10 bases agree with TRBD2. Germline V CDR1 and CDR2: SEHNR, FQNEAQ (reference sequence). J lost 6 bases, V lost 5 bases, and 7 bases had no gene match. The CDR3 contains 14 residues. For the CDR3, the DNA is TGTGCCAGCAGCCGACTAGCGGGTACGGGCGAGCAGTACTTC. The encoded protein is CASSRLAGTGEQYF.

The chain carries TRBV6-5 and TRBJ1-2, with D tentatively TRBD1 (6 bases). V gave up 6 bases and J gave up 3 bases, with 14 bases separating them. This CDR3 region has 14 residues. The germline CDR1 and CDR2 sequences are MNHEY and SVGAGI. The CDR3 reads CASSPTYRDYGYTF. Here the CDR3 DNA reads TGTGCCAGCAGCCCGACCTACAGGGACTATGGCTACACCTTC.

This chain links TRBV5-1 with TRBJ2-3; TRBD2 matches 8 bases. V was clipped by 4 bases and J by 4 bases; unmatched bases: 11. CDR1 is SGHRS and CDR2 is YFSETQ in the germline V gene. The CDR3 is made up of 16 amino acids. The CDR3 DNA sequence: TGCGCCAGCAGCCGGTCACGGGGGGGCTATGCAGATACGCAGTATTTT. Protein: CASSRSRGGYADTQYF.